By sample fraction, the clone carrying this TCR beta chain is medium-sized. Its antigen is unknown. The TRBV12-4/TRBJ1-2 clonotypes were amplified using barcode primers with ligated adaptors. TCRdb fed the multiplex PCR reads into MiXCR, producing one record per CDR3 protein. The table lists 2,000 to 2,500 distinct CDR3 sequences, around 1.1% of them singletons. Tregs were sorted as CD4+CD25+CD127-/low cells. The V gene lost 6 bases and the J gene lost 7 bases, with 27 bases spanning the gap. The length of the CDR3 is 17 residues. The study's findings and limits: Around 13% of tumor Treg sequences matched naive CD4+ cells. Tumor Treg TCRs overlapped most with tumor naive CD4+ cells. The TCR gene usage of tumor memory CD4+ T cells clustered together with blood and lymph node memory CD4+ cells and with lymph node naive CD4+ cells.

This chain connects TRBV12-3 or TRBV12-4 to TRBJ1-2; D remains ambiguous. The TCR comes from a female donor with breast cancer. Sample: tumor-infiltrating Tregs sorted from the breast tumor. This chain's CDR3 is CASSLSTGSLVGFGYTF. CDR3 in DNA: TGTGCCAGCAGCTTAAGTACTGGTAGCTTAGTAGGATTTGGCTACACCTTC.